This T cell receptor beta chain was sequenced for a study of cytomegalovirus exposure and HLA in healthy donors. This clone appeared once. CDR1 is SGHKS, CDR2 YYEKEE, per germline (reference sequence). V lost 2 bases, J lost 7 bases, and 6 bases stayed unmatched. CDR3 size: 14 residues. PCR primers comprised 60 Vbeta and 13 Jbeta primers. Here immunoSEQ multiplex PCR was the method, and the copy in TCRdb shows in-frame clones only, minus some. Counted here are some 130,000 clones, roughly four fifths occurring once; the ten biggest clones make up about 8.1%. The receptor's source is a woman aged 45-59 years in good health and CMV-seropositive. The sequencing input was PBMCs. The genes are TRBV5-5 and TRBJ1-1; 9 bases agree with TRBD1. The CDR3: CASSLQGATGEAFF. The CDR3 DNA reads TGTGCCAGCAGCTTACAGGGGGCGACGGGTGAAGCTTTCTTT.